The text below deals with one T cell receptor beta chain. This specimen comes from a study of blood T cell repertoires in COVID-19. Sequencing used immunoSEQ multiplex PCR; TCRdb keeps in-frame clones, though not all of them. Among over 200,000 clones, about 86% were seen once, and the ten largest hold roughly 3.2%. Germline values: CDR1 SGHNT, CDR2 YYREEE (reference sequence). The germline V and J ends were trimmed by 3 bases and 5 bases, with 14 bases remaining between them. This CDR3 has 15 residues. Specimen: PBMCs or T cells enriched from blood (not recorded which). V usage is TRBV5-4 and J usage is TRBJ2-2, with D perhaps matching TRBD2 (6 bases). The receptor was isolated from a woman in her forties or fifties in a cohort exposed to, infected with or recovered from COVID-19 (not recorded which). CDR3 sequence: CASSSRGGVTGELFF. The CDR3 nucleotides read TGTGCCAGCAGCTCCCGAGGCGGGGTTACCGGGGAGCTGTTTTTT. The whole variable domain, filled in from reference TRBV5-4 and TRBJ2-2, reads ETGVTQSPTHLIKTRGQQVTLRCSSQSGHNTVSWYQQALGQGPQFIFQYYREEENGRGNFPPRFSGLQFPNYSSELNVNALELDDSALYLCASSSRGGVTGELFFGEGSRLTVL.